Detailed here is one TCR beta chain. Antigen specificity is unknown. The CDR3 is 14 residues long. CDR1 SGDLS and CDR2 YYNGEE come from the germline V gene. Trimming took 0 bases from V and 1 from J, leaving 7 bases between them. The authors built TCR beta libraries using iRepertoire HTBI primers and Arm-PCR of CDR3 regions. In TCRdb, the multiplex PCR reads were re-called with MiXCR into one record per CDR3 protein. The sample consists of approximately 690,000 distinct CDR3 sequences, approximately 31% of them appearing once. This record belongs to a study of regulatory T cells in long-lasting Graves disease. Overall study findings and caveats: Persistent-disease Graves' patients showed less TCR diversity than new cases. A greater number of public clonotypes (2,741) was shared by persistent patients than by new patients (about 880).

Time point noted: persistent/refractory GD, antithyroid drugs over 5 years with positive TRAb. PBMC RNA was the source of the TCR library. Graves' disease diagnosis was established per American Thyroid Association guidelines. This clonotype was obtained from a female donor with Graves disease. V usage is TRBV9 and J usage is TRBJ1-1, with D unclear. Sequences were derived from peripheral blood mononuclear cells (PBMCs), sampled when the disease was refractory, from a patient treated with antithyroid drugs. CDR3 residues: CASSVGGQNTEAFF. The CDR3 region has the DNA TGTGCCAGCAGCGTAGGAGGGCAGAACACTGAAGCTTTCTTT. The entire variable domain, with the rest obtained from reference TRBV9 and TRBJ1-1, is as follows: DSGVTQTPKHLITATGQRVTLRCSPRSGDLSVYWYQQSLDQGLQFLIQYYNGEERAKGNILERFSAQQFPDLHSELNLSSLELGDSALYFCASSVGGQNTEAFFGQGTRLTVV.